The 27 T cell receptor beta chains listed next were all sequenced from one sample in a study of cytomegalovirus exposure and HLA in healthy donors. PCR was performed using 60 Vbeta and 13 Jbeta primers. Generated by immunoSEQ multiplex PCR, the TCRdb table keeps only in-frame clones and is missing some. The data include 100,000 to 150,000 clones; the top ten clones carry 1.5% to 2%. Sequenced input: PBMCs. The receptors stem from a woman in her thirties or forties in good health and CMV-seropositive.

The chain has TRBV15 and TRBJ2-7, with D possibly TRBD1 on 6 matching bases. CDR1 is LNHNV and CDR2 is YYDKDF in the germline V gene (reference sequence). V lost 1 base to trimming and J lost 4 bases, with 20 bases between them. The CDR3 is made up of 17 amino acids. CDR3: CATSRVGGQLTQYEQYF. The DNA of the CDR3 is TGTGCCACCAGCAGAGTCGGCGGACAGCTAACCCAGTACGAGCAGTACTTC.

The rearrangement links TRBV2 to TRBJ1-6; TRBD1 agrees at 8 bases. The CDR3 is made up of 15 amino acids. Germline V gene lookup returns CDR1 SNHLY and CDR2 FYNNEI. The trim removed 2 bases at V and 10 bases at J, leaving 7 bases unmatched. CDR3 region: CASSELGQGLSPLHF. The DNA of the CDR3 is TGTGCCAGCAGTGAACTCGGACAGGGACTCTCACCCCTCCACTTT.

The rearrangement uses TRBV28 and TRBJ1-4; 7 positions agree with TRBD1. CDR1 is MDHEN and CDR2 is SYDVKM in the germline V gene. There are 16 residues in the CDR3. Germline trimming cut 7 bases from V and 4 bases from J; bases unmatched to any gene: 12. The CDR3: CASTSGGTELNEKLFF. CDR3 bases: TGTGCCAGCACTAGTGGGGGGACAGAACTTAATGAAAAACTGTTTTTT.

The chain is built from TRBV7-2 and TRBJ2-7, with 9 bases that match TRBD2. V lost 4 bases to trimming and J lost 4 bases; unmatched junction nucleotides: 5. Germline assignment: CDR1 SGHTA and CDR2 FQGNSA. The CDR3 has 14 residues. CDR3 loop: CASSSETSGYEQYF. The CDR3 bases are TGTGCCAGCAGCTCCGAGACTAGCGGATACGAGCAGTACTTC.

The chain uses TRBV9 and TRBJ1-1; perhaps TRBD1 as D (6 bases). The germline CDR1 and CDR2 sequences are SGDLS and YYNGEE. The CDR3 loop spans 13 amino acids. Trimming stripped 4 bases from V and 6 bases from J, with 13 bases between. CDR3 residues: CASSSRQAAEAFF. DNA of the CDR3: TGTGCCAGCAGCTCACGACAGGCAGCTGAAGCTTTCTTT.

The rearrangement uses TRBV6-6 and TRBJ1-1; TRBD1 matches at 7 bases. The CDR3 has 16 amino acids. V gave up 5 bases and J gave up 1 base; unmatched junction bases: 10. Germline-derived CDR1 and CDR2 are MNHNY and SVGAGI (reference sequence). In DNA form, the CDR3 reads TGTGCCAGCAGTAACGCCGCCCGGACAGGGAACACTGAAGCTTTCTTT. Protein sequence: CASSNAARTGNTEAFF.

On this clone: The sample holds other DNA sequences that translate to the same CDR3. The CDR3 DNA reads as TGTGCCAGCAGTGAGGACAGGGTCACTGAAGCTTTCTTT. Its translation: CASSEDRVTEAFF. The chain recombines TRBV2 with TRBJ1-1, with 8 bases aligning to TRBD1. Germline CDR1 is SNHLY and CDR2 is FYNNEI. With V trimmed by 3 bases and J by 4 bases, 1 base remained unmatched. The CDR3 extends over 13 amino acids.

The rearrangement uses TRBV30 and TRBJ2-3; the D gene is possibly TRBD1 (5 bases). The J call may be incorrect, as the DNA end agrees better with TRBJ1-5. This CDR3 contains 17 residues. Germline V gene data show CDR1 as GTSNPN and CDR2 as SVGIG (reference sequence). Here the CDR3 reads CAWSVTRTSGTTDTQHF. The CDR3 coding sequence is TGTGCCTGGAGTGTAACGCGGACTAGCGGGACCACAGATACGCAGCATTTT.

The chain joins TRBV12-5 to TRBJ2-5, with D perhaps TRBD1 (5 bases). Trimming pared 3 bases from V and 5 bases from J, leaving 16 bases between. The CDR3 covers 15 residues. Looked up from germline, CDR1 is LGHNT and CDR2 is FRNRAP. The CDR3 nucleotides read TGTGCTAGTGGTTTAGGGGCGGTAAGCCCGGAGACCCAGTACTTC. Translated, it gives CASGLGAVSPETQYF.

Here the CDR3 DNA reads TGTGCCAGCAGCTTAGGGGATTGGGTAGCGGGAGATTTAGTCTACGAGCAGTACTTC. It is translated as CASSLGDWVAGDLVYEQYF. The genes are TRBV13 and TRBJ2-7, with 9 bases aligning to TRBD2. The V gene's germline CDR1 is PRHDT and CDR2 FYEKMQ (reference sequence). The ends lost 0 bases at V and 3 bases at J; junction bases unmatched: 15. There are 19 residues in the CDR3.

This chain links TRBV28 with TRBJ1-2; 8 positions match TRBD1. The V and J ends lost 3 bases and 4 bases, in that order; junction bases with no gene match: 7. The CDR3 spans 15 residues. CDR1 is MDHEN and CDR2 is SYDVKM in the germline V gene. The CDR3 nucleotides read TGTGCCAGCAGTTTTTCCGGACAGGGAATCTATGGCTACACCTTC. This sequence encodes CASSFSGQGIYGYTF.

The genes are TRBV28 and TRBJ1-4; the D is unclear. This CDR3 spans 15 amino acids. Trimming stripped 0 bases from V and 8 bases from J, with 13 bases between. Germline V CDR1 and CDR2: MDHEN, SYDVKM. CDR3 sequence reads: CASSLWGGLREKLFF. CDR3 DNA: TGTGCCAGCAGTTTATGGGGCGGGCTACGGGAAAAACTGTTTTTT.

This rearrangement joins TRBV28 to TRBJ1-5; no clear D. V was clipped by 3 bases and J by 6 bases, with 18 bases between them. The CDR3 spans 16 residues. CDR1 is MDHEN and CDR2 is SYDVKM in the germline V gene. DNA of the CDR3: TGTGCCAGCAGTTTTTTTGTTGCTCCAGATGGTCAGCCCCAGCATTTT. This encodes CASSFFVAPDGQPQHF.

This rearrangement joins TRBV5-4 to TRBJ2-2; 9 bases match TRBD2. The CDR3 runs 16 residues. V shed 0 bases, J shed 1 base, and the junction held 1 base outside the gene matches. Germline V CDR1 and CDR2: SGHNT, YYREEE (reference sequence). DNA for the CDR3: TGTGCCAGCAGCTTGGCAGCGGGAGGGAACACCGGGGAGCTGTTTTTT. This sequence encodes CASSLAAGGNTGELFF.

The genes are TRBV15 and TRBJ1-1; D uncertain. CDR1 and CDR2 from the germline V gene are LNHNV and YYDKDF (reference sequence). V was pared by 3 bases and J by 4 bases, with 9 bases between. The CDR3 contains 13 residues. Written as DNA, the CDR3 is TGTGCCACCAGCAGCGGGTTGTCCACTGAAGCTTTCTTT. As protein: CATSSGLSTEAFF.

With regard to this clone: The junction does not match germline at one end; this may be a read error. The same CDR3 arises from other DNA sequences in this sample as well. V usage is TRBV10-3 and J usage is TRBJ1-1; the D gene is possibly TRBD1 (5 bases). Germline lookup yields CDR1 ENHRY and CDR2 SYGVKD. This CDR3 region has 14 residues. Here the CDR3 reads CAISNLGVGTEAFF. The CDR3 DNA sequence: TGTGCCATCAGTAACCTAGGGGTTGGGACTGAGGCTTTCTTT.

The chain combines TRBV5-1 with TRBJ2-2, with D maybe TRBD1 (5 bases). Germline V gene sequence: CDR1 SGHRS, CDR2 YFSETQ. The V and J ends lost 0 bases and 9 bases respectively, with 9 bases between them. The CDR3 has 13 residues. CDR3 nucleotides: TGCGCCAGCAGCTTGGAAGGGGCCCGGGAGCTGTTTTTT. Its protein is CASSLEGARELFF.

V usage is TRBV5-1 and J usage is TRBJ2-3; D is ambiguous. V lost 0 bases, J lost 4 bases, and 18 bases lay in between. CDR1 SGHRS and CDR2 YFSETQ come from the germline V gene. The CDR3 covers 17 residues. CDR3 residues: CASSLAMLSHPPDTQYF. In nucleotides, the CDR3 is TGCGCCAGCAGCTTGGCCATGCTTAGTCACCCCCCAGATACGCAGTATTTT.

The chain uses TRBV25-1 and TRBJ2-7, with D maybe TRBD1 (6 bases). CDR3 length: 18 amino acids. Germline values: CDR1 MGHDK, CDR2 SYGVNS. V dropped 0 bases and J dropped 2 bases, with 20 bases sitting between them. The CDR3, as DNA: TGTGCCAGCAGTGAATATCCTACGGACCAGGGGACCCCCTACGAGCAGTACTTC. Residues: CASSEYPTDQGTPYEQYF.

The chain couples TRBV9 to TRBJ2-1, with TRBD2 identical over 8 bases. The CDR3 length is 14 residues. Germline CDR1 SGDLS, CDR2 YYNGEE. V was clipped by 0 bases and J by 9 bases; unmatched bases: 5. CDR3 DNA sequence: TGTGCCAGCAGCGTAGATAGCGGGACTGGTGAGCAGTTCTTC. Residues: CASSVDSGTGEQFF.

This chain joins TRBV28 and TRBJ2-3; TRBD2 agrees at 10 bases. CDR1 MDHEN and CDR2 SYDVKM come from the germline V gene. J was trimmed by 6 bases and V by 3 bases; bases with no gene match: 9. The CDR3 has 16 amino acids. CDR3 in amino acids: CASSFQLAGSEDTQYF. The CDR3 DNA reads TGTGCCAGCAGTTTTCAACTAGCGGGATCGGAGGATACGCAGTATTTT.

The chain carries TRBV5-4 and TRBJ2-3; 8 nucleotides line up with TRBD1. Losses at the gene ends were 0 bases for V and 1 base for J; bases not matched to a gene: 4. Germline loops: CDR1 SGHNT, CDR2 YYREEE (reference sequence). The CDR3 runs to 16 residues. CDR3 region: CASSLAPGQGTDTQYF. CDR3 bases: TGTGCCAGCAGCTTGGCACCGGGACAGGGCACAGATACGCAGTATTTT.

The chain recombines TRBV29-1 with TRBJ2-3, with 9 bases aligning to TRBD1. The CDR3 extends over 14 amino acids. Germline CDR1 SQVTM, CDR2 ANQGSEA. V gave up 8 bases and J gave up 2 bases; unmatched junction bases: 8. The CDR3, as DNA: TGCAGCACTCCGGGACAGGGAAACACAGATACGCAGTATTTT. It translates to CSTPGQGNTDTQYF.

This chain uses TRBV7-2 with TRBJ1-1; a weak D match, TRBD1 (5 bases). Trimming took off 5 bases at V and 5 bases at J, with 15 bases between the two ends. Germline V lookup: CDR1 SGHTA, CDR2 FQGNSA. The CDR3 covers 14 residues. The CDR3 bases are TGTGCCAGCAGCCCTCAGGGTAGAAGGACTGAAGCTTTCTTT. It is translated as CASSPQGRRTEAFF.

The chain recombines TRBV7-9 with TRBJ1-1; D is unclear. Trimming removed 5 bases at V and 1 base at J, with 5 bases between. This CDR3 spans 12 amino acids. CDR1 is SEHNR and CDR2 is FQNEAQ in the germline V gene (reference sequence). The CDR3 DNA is TGTGCCAGCAGCATCTCGAACACTGAAGCTTTCTTT. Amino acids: CASSISNTEAFF.

CDR3: CASRAGGWDTEAFF. CDR3 DNA sequence: TGTGCCAGTCGGGCAGGGGGCTGGGACACTGAAGCTTTCTTT. The chain uses TRBV19 and TRBJ1-1; TRBD1 matches at 8 bases. This CDR3 region has 14 residues. Germline V CDR1 and CDR2: LNHDA, SQIVND (reference sequence). The ends lost 8 bases at V and 3 bases at J; junction bases unmatched: 8.

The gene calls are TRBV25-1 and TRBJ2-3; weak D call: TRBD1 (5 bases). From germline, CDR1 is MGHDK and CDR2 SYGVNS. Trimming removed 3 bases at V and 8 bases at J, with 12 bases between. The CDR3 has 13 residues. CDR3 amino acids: CASSEAPQGTQYF. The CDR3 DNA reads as TGTGCCAGCAGTGAGGCCCCCCAGGGTACGCAGTATTTT.